This T cell receptor beta chain was observed in a study of T-cell memory formation after mild COVID-19. As for the study in general: There were largely donor-specific TCR clusters.

One entry per CDR3 protein, called by TCRdb with MiXCR from the 5' RACE reads. This sample carries over 400,000 distinct CDR3 sequences, 20% to 30% of them seen once, and the ten largest clones take approximately 14%. Remarks on this clonotype: What it recognizes is unknown.

The study's findings and limits: Clones that shrank (day 15 to 85) were balanced CD4/CD8, whereas later expanders leaned CD4+. The finding that pre-infection memory included some responding clones suggested that cross-reactive memory joined.

The germline CDR1 and CDR2 sequences are KGHDR and SFDVKD. Trimming removed 6 bases at V and 4 bases at J, with 2 bases between. The CDR3 is made up of 11 amino acids. The clonotype was recovered from an adult woman who had mild COVID-19 (a few samples of this study predate the infection). Cell type and time point are not known. What was sequenced was PBMCs or a T cell subset sorted from them (not recorded which). J is TRBJ2-2 and V is TRBV24-1, with D unclear. The CDR3: CATSLTGELFF. The CDR3 coding sequence is TGTGCCACCAGTCTCACCGGGGAGCTGTTTTTT.